The 7 T cell receptor beta chains listed next were all sequenced from one sample in a study of CD8 T cells in ankylosing spondylitis. TCRdb re-called the 5' RACE reads through MiXCR, storing one row per CDR3 protein. The sample consists of about 27,000 distinct CDR3 sequences, 7.9% of them appearing once. Sequencing was carried out using blood. Source of these receptors: a male donor with ankylosing spondylitis or in good health (not recorded which).

The table lists this clonotype with many counts. The rearrangement joins TRBV7-2 to TRBJ2-1, with TRBD1 matching 9 bases. Germline V lookup: CDR1 SGHTA, CDR2 FQGNSA. CDR3 length equals 14 residues. V dropped 7 bases and J dropped 8; count of bases not matched to a gene: 9. DNA for the CDR3: TGTGCCAGCACCACAGGGACAGGGATGGATGAGCAGTTCTTC. The encoded protein is CASTTGTGMDEQFF.

This clonotype has just a few counts. The chain uses TRBV24-1 and TRBJ2-5; maybe TRBD2 (6 bases). The CDR3 contains 14 residues. The germline gives CDR1 KGHDR, CDR2 SFDVKD. The germline V and J ends were trimmed by 6 bases and 0 bases, with 10 bases remaining between them. The CDR3 region has the DNA TGTGCCACCAGTCCCAGGACTAACCAAGAGACCCAGTACTTC. It codes for CATSPRTNQETQYF.

The chain combines TRBV5-1 with TRBJ2-7; 10 nucleotides align to TRBD1. The CDR3 has 16 residues. The trim removed 4 bases at V and 3 bases at J, leaving 10 bases unmatched. CDR1 SGHRS and CDR2 YFSETQ come from the germline V gene. The CDR3 loop is CASSLGLGTGVYEQYF. DNA of the CDR3: TGCGCCAGCAGCCTGGGCTTAGGGACAGGGGTCTACGAGCAGTACTTC.

This chain joins TRBV2 and TRBJ2-2, with D unresolved. The CDR3 consists of 15 residues. With 6 bases removed from V and 0 bases from J, the gap between germline ends came to 11 bases. Looked up from germline, CDR1 is SNHLY and CDR2 is FYNNEI. The CDR3 spells CASRGLRPNTGELFF. The CDR3 DNA is TGTGCCAGCAGAGGGCTTCGGCCGAACACCGGGGAGCTGTTTTTT.

This chain uses TRBV4-2 with TRBJ1-4; possible D gene TRBD1, 5 bases. CDR1 LGHNA and CDR2 YNFKEQ come from the germline V gene. V was clipped by 0 bases and J by 7 bases, with 18 bases between them. The CDR3 length is 17 residues. CDR3 loop: CASSQEYQGGIGEKLFF. The DNA for the CDR3 is TGTGCCAGCAGCCAAGAGTATCAGGGAGGAATTGGTGAAAAACTGTTTTTT.

This clonotype was seen more than once but under ten times. The chain combines TRBV21-1 with TRBJ1-5; TRBD1, the D gene given by the table, was not confirmed from the DNA. TRBV21-1 is shown as a pseudogene. The CDR3 has 14 amino acids. CDR3 nucleotide sequence: TGTGCCAGCAGCAAAACAGGGTGGAATCAGCCCCAGCATTTT. Translating gives CASSKTGWNQPQHF.

V gene TRBV14 combines with J gene TRBJ2-2; D unclear. The V end lost 5 bases, the J end lost 5 bases, and 6 bases lay between the germline ends. Germline CDR1 is SGHDN and CDR2 is FVKESK. The CDR3 spans 12 residues. The CDR3 spells CASSGPTGELFF. CDR3 DNA sequence: TGTGCCAGCAGCGGCCCAACCGGGGAGCTGTTTTTT.